These 6 T cell receptor beta chains were all obtained from the same sample, sequenced in a study of cytomegalovirus exposure and HLA in healthy donors. With 60 Vbeta and 13 Jbeta primers, the PCR was carried out. Libraries were prepared by immunoSEQ multiplex PCR; TCRdb keeps only in-frame clonotypes and omits some of them. The sample has 200,000 to 300,000 clones; about four fifths are singletons. Sequences were obtained from PBMCs. The receptors originated from a woman aged 40 to 49 in good health and CMV-seropositive.

V gene TRBV11-1 combines with J gene TRBJ1-1, with TRBD1 matching over 7 bases. After removal of 1 base from V and 5 bases from J, the junction contained 4 bases not matched to a gene. This CDR3 has 14 residues. CDR1 SGHAT and CDR2 FQDESV come from the germline V gene (reference sequence). The CDR3 coding sequence is TGTGCCAGCAGCTTAGTGTCAGGGGGGACTGAAGCTTTCTTT. It is translated as CASSLVSGGTEAFF.

The gene calls are TRBV27 and TRBJ2-1; 7 bases agree with TRBD2. In germline, CDR1 is MNHEY, CDR2 SMNVEV (reference sequence). V trimming: 8 bases; J trimming: 4 bases; junction bases outside the gene matches: 8. The CDR3 has 14 residues. CDR3 sequence: CASLRLAGYNEQFF. Here the CDR3 DNA reads TGTGCCAGCCTCAGACTAGCAGGATACAATGAGCAGTTCTTC.

This chain links TRBV11-2 with TRBJ2-5, with 7 bases lining up with TRBD1. Germline CDR1 is SGHAT and CDR2 is FQNNGV. V lost 3 bases, J lost 4 bases, and 5 bases stayed unmatched. The CDR3 runs 14 residues. CDR3 residues: CASSFRDRRETQYF. CDR3 DNA: TGTGCCAGCAGCTTCCGGGACAGACGAGAGACCCAGTACTTC.

The CDR3 here is CASSRTSANTDTQYF. CDR3 nucleotide sequence: TGTGCCAGTAGTAGGACTAGCGCGAACACAGATACGCAGTATTTT. The V call is TRBV19, the J call TRBJ2-3; 9 nucleotides agree with TRBD2. CDR3 length equals 15 residues. Germline V gene sequence: CDR1 LNHDA, CDR2 SQIVND (reference sequence). Losses at the gene ends were 4 bases for V and 2 bases for J; bases not matched to a gene: 4.

This clone was detected only once. The chain uses TRBV4-3 and TRBJ2-3; no definite D call. Trimming cost V 0 bases and J 6 bases, with 7 bases left between them. CDR3 size: 13 residues. The germline gives CDR1 LGHNA, CDR2 YSLEER. The CDR3 region is CASSQDARDTQYF. In DNA, the CDR3 is TGCGCCAGCAGCCAAGATGCCAGGGATACGCAGTATTTT.

The gene calls are TRBV7-2 and TRBJ2-2; no definite D call. CDR1 SGHTA and CDR2 FQGNSA come from the germline V gene. V dropped 3 bases and J dropped 1 base, with 15 bases sitting between them. CDR3 length: 17 amino acids. The CDR3 coding sequence is TGTGCCAGCAGCTTTTATACGGTGCGAGGGAACACCGGGGAGCTGTTTTTT. Protein: CASSFYTVRGNTGELFF.